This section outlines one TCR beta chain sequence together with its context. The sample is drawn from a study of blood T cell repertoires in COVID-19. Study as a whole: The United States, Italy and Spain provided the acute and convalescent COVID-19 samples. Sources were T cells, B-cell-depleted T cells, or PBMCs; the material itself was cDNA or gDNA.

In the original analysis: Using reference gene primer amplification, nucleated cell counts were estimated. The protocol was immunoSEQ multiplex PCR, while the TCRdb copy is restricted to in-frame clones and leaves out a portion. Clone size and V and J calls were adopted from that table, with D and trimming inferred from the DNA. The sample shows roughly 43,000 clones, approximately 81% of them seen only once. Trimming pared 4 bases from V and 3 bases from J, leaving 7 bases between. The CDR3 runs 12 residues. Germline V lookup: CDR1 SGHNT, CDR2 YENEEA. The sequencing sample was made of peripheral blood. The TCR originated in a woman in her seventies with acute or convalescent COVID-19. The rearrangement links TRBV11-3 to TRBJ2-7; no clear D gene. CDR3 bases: TGTGCCAGCAGCTCGCGCGGCTACGAGCAGTACTTC. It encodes CASSSRGYEQYF. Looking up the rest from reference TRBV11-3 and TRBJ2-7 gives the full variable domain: EAGVVQSPRYKIIEKKQPVAFWCNPISGHNTLYWYLQNLGQGPELLIRYENEEAVDDSQLPKDRFSAERLKGVDSTLKIQPAELGDSAVYLCASSSRGYEQYFGPGTRLTVT.